Below, 18 T cell receptor beta chains from the same sample are listed, as sequenced in a study of T cell responses to AZD1222 COVID-19 vaccine. TCRdb's table, derived via immunoSEQ multiplex PCR, lists solely in-frame clones and lacks some. Of 95,000 to 150,000 clones listed, 80% to 90% are singletons. The sample was peripheral blood, taken on day 0 of AZD1222 vaccination. Receptor source: an adult in good health.

This chain joins TRBV19 and TRBJ2-3, with D unclear. CDR3 length: 11 residues. Trimming took 7 bases from V and 5 from J, leaving 7 bases between them. CDR1 is LNHDA, CDR2 SQIVND, per germline (reference sequence). The CDR3: CASKREDTQYF. The CDR3 DNA follows: TGTGCCAGTAAAAGGGAAGATACGCAGTATTTT.

This sequence joins TRBV7-8 and TRBJ1-1; no definite D call. CDR1 is SGHVS, CDR2 FQNEAQ, per germline. The V and J ends lost 0 bases and 3 bases respectively, with 8 bases between them. The CDR3 has 14 amino acids. This CDR3 reads CASSLATFDTEAFF. The CDR3 nucleotides read TGTGCCAGCAGCTTAGCTACGTTTGACACTGAAGCTTTCTTT.

The V and J genes are TRBV27 and TRBJ1-5; D is undetermined. This CDR3 spans 16 amino acids. Trimming stripped 4 bases from V and 0 bases from J, with 13 bases between. CDR1 is MNHEY and CDR2 is SMNVEV in the germline V gene (reference sequence). The CDR3 loop is CASSSGARYSNQPQHF. The CDR3 DNA is TGTGCCAGCAGTTCGGGCGCCAGGTATAGCAATCAGCCCCAGCATTTT.

This clone appeared a few times. The J gene is TRBJ1-2, the V gene TRBV19, with D hard to call. CDR1 and CDR2 (germline): LNHDA, SQIVND (reference sequence). The V end was cut by 1 base, the J end by 1 base, with 16 bases between. This CDR3 comprises 17 residues. The chain's CDR3 is CASSIAEGRTFNYGYTF. In DNA form, the CDR3 reads TGTGCCAGTAGTATAGCGGAGGGAAGAACCTTTAACTATGGCTACACCTTC.

The chain is built from TRBV7-2 and TRBJ2-1, with 9 bases matching TRBD2. There are 15 residues in the CDR3. V was clipped by 5 bases and J by 10 bases; unmatched bases: 12. Germline CDR1 is SGHTA and CDR2 is FQGNSA. CDR3 loop: CASSPSRLAAGEQFF. The DNA of the CDR3 is TGTGCCAGCAGCCCTTCCCGACTAGCGGCGGGGGAGCAGTTCTTC.

The chain couples TRBV5-1 to TRBJ1-1; D is possibly TRBD1 (5 bases). V was shortened by 6 bases and J by 8 bases, with 17 bases between the two germline ends. The CDR3 has 13 amino acids. The germline gives CDR1 SGHRS, CDR2 YFSETQ. The CDR3 region is CASTLGGDGEAFF. In nucleotides, the CDR3 is TGCGCCAGCACCCTTGGTGGGGACGGCGAAGCTTTCTTT.

V usage is TRBV5-8 and J usage is TRBJ1-5; D unresolved. Germline loops: CDR1 SGHTS, CDR2 YDEGEE. The length of the CDR3 is 17 residues. V was clipped by 0 bases and J by 0 bases, with 13 bases between them. The CDR3 sequence: CASSLEWGVYSNQPQHF. DNA for the CDR3: TGTGCCAGCAGCTTGGAATGGGGAGTATATAGCAATCAGCCCCAGCATTTT.

The chain combines TRBV16 with TRBJ2-7; D is tentatively TRBD1 or TRBD2 (6 bases each). The CDR3 has 15 amino acids. Trimming stripped 0 bases from V and 5 bases from J, with 14 bases between. Germline V gene sequence: CDR1 KGHSY, CDR2 FQNENV. The CDR3 DNA follows: TGTGCCAGCAGCCAATCGGTGGAGGGGGAGCACGAGCAGTACTTC. Translating it yields CASSQSVEGEHEQYF.

The rearrangement links TRBV9 to TRBJ1-3; 12 nucleotides match TRBD1. The CDR3 extends over 19 amino acids. Germline V gene data show CDR1 as SGDLS and CDR2 as YYNGEE. J was trimmed by 3 bases and V by 4 bases; bases with no gene match: 14. CDR3 bases: TGTGCCAGCAGCTTGCGGGCCGGGACAGGGGGCATTGGTGGAAACACCATATATTTT. It yields the protein CASSLRAGTGGIGGNTIYF.

The rearrangement links TRBV12-3 or TRBV12-4 to TRBJ2-5; 7 bases map to TRBD2. The J segment lost 3 bases and the V segment lost 6 bases, leaving 4 bases of the junction unmatched. This CDR3 has 13 residues. The CDR3 protein is CASRKRDKETQYF. Here the CDR3 DNA reads TGTGCCAGCAGAAAGCGGGATAAAGAGACCCAGTACTTC.

The rearrangement joins TRBV3-1 (or the pseudogene TRBV3-2) to TRBJ2-7; 8 bases agree with TRBD2. From germline, CDR1 is LGHDT and CDR2 YNNKEL (reference sequence). J was trimmed by 2 bases and V by 2 bases; bases with no gene match: 2. This CDR3 region has 14 residues. The CDR3 DNA is TGTGCCAGCAGCCAATTCGGGGGGGCCTACGAGCAGTACTTC. Protein: CASSQFGGAYEQYF.

V and J are TRBV30 and TRBJ1-6; D not resolved. Germline-derived CDR1 and CDR2 are GTSNPN and SVGIG (reference sequence). The CDR3 has 13 amino acids. Deletions cut 5 bases from V and 1 base from J, with 6 bases between. CDR3 protein: CAWARSYNSPLHF. In nucleotides, the CDR3 is TGTGCCTGGGCTAGGTCCTATAATTCACCCCTCCACTTT.

J is TRBJ1-2 and V is TRBV7-8; D is ambiguous. V lost 1 base and J lost 5, with 8 bases in between. The CDR3 totals 13 residues. CDR1 and CDR2 from the germline V gene are SGHVS and FQNEAQ. The CDR3 is CASSLGPHYGYTF. DNA of the CDR3: TGTGCCAGCAGCTTAGGTCCCCATTATGGCTACACCTTC.

The rearrangement uses TRBV24-1 and TRBJ2-2, with 8 bases lining up with TRBD1. Germline V lookup: CDR1 KGHDR, CDR2 SFDVKD. V shed 4 bases and J 4 bases; nucleotides not matched to a gene: 7. CDR3 length equals 16 residues. CDR3 amino acids: CATSEPGQGLTGELFF. The CDR3 DNA reads as TGTGCCACCAGTGAGCCCGGACAGGGTCTCACCGGGGAGCTGTTTTTT.

The rearrangement links TRBV6-1 to TRBJ1-6; tentative D call: TRBD1 (5 bases). Trimming shortened V by 3 bases and J by 3 bases, and 9 bases separated the two germline ends. This CDR3 spans 15 amino acids. CDR1 MNHNS and CDR2 SASEGT come from the germline V gene. The CDR3 reads CASSESTGYNSPLHF. The CDR3, as DNA: TGTGCCAGCAGTGAGAGTACAGGCTATAATTCACCCCTCCACTTT.

This clone has just a few counts. Here the CDR3 DNA reads TGTGCCAGCAGCGCGACAGGGGAAGGGACTGAAGCTTTCTTT. Protein sequence: CASSATGEGTEAFF. The chain employs TRBV9 and TRBJ1-1; TRBD1 aligns across 8 bases. The CDR3 has 14 residues. Germline V lookup: CDR1 SGDLS, CDR2 YYNGEE. Unmatched junction bases numbered 6, after V lost 3 bases and J lost 5 bases.

This chain links TRBV7-2 with TRBJ1-1; tentative D call: TRBD1 (5 bases). This CDR3 has 13 amino acids. V shed 1 base and J shed 7 bases, with 10 bases lying between them. The germline CDR1 and CDR2 sequences are SGHTA and FQGNSA. The DNA of the CDR3 is TGTGCCAGCAGCTTAGAAGCGCAGGGTGAAGCTTTCTTT. Protein: CASSLEAQGEAFF.

V gene TRBV7-9 combines with J gene TRBJ1-1, with D perhaps TRBD1 (6 bases). CDR3 length equals 15 residues. Germline assignment: CDR1 SEHNR and CDR2 FQNEAQ (reference sequence). V gave up 0 bases and J gave up 1 base, with 9 bases separating them. Here the CDR3 reads CASSLADRSNTEAFF. Here the CDR3 DNA reads TGTGCCAGCAGCTTAGCTGACAGGTCGAACACTGAAGCTTTCTTT.